This record covers a single TCR beta chain. Its antigen is currently unknown. Sequencing was performed with immunoSEQ multiplex PCR; in TCRdb, only in-frame clones are kept and a portion is missing. The data contain 10,000 to 13,000 clones, 70% to 90% of them singletons. The source of the sample is a study of blood T cell dynamics during melanoma immunotherapy. Study-level points and caveats: At W3, later disease-control patients showed bifurcated PBMC repertoire changes, unlike progressors.

Time point given: week 3, after first cycle of checkpoint inhibitor. Here the sequenced sample was blood, taken from a patient treated with checkpoint blockade. The clonotype originates from a human donor with melanoma.

This CDR3 is CASSYSRGIYEQYF. CDR3 DNA sequence: TGTGCCAGCAGTTACAGTCGGGGGATCTACGAGCAGTACTTC. The V gene is TRBV6-6, the J gene TRBJ2-7, with D possibly TRBD2 on 6 matching bases. The germline V gene encodes CDR1 MNHNY and CDR2 SVGAGI (reference sequence). Trimming took off 2 bases at V and 3 bases at J, with 11 bases between the two ends. The CDR3 has 14 amino acids.